Reported below is one TCR beta chain. Its antigen is not identified. The CDR3 sequence is 17 residues long. The junction had 14 bases not matched to a gene; V was cut back by 5 bases and J by 3 bases. Germline assignment: CDR1 MGHRA and CDR2 YSYEKL. The record originates from a study of vaccination effects on CD4 cells after COVID-19. As for the study in general: Post-vaccine samples followed the second dose by a median of 72 days.

The table came from immunoSEQ multiplex PCR; TCRdb's copy has only in-frame clones and leaves some out. Of about 50,000 clones listed, around 80% are singletons. Broader study findings: Among infection- and vaccine-induced clones, marked clonal contraction occurred late after vaccination.

With the ViraFEST assay, the study expanded antigen-specific CD4+ T cells using viral peptide pools, then sequenced them. CD4+ T cells were isolated after 10 days of culture. It was two doses of either the BNT162b2 or mRNA-1273 vaccine that participants received. Testing of the vaccine recipients showed negative nucleocapsid antibodies and no prior SARS-CoV-2 infection. The input for sequencing was CD4+ T cells from PBMCs cultured with HCoV-OC43 spike peptides, taken after COVID-19 vaccination. Subset noted: HCoV-OC43 spike overlapping peptide pool stimulation. This chain joins TRBV4-1 and TRBJ2-7; 9 bases map to TRBD2. This receptor was obtained from a human donor who received a COVID-19 vaccine. The CDR3 sequence: CASSDFWASGVYYEQYF. For the CDR3, the DNA is TGCGCCAGCAGCGATTTTTGGGCTAGCGGGGTCTACTACGAGCAGTACTTC.